This T cell receptor (beta chain) is from a study of post-analysis software for immune sequencing data. Study summary: Relapsing-remitting, secondary progressive and progressive-relapsing courses of multiple sclerosis were included.

Details on this clonotype: The antigen is unknown.

This CDR3 spans 14 amino acids. Trimming cost V 3 bases and J 1 base, with 8 bases left between them. Incorporated into the TCR beta cDNA libraries were unique molecular identifiers, which served to reduce PCR and sequencing biases. The source material, about 0.95 to 11 million T cells, gave rise to 500,000 or so cDNA molecules. TCRdb re-called the PCR reads through MiXCR, storing one row per CDR3 protein. The sample yields 250,000 to 300,000 distinct CDR3 sequences, approximately 34% seen once. Study conclusions and caveats: Controls had significantly higher normalized Chao1 diversity than multiple sclerosis patients. Same-batch preparations were strongly co-clustered by F measure. There were a few TRBV segments more frequent in patients than controls, and TRBV5-6, TRBV5-1 and TRBV20-1 were among them.

The sequence derives from a girl aged 5 to 17 with multiple sclerosis. What was sequenced was blood. This rearrangement joins TRBV12-3 or TRBV12-4 to TRBJ2-3; D not certain. The CDR3 bases are TGTGCCAGCAGTTTTGCGGCGGGCACAGATACGCAGTATTTT. Translation gives CASSFAAGTDTQYF.